This T cell receptor (beta chain) was identified in a study of CD8+CD57+ T cells in acquired aplastic anemia. Study-level background: Sorted CD4+ plus CD8+ cells gave DNA averaging about 3.2 ug. General study points: Fewer than 35 sequences, all CD8+ CDR3, were shared between patients and controls.

Sequencing involved patients with CD8+CD57+ cell expansion previously shown by flow cytometry. The sample holds one count of this clonotype. Its antigen is as yet unknown. The germline V gene has CDR1 MNHNY and CDR2 SVGAGI (reference sequence). Between the trimmed V and J ends, which lost 3 bases and 6 bases, there was a span of 11 bases. CDR3 size: 13 residues. Genomic DNA constituted the template upon which TCR beta VDJ and CDR3 profiling was performed. TCRdb processed the reads anew with MiXCR; each CDR3 protein has one entry. The data show under 200,000 distinct CDR3 sequences, with less than 60% seen just once and roughly 3.1% held by the top ten.

The sequencing input was sorted CD4+, CD8+, or CD8+CD57+ T cells (not recorded which) from PBMCs. This chain uses TRBV6-6 with TRBJ1-1; the D is unclear. This clonotype was obtained from a human donor with aplastic anemia. CDR3 region: CASSYGPTSEAFF. The CDR3, as DNA: TGTGCCAGCAGTTATGGTCCGACTTCTGAAGCTTTCTTT.